This T cell receptor (beta chain) was profiled in a study of T cell repertoires in cytomegalovirus infection. As for the study in general: Public TCR beta signatures marked donors with CMV infection and the matching HLA. Study results and limitations: Carriers of CMV plus the relevant HLA were identified by cumulative public TCR beta family frequency. Ex vivo, HLA-C-restricted CMV-specific TCR beta clonotypes prevailed over the rest of the response.

About this clonotype itself: No antigen is known for it.

The CDR3 covers 19 residues. Looked up from germline, CDR1 is KGHDR and CDR2 is SFDVKD. Unmatched junction bases numbered 11, after V lost 1 base and J lost 3 bases. MiXCR was run by TCRdb on the reads, yielding one entry per CDR3 protein. The data show about 110,000 distinct CDR3 sequences, around 9.1% seen once. The clonotype comes from a human donor in good health (CMV status not recorded). Some clones in this sample may be carry-over from other donors' samples. Sequencing was carried out using PBMCs, sequenced either directly or after in vitro stimulation (not recorded which). V gene TRBV24-1 combines with J gene TRBJ2-3; 11 bases match TRBD2. The CDR3 sequence is CATSDLRGLAGGETDTQYF. The DNA of the CDR3 is TGTGCCACCAGTGATTTAAGGGGGCTAGCGGGAGGTGAAACAGATACGCAGTATTTT.